The rows below give T cell receptor beta chains drawn from one sample of a study of blood T cell repertoires in COVID-19. Assay: immunoSEQ multiplex PCR; the TCRdb copy retains only in-frame clones and omits some. The sample lists about 150,000 clones, approximately 82% seen once, with 9% to 10% in the top ten. The sample was peripheral blood. Every receptor here comes from a woman in her forties or fifties with acute or convalescent COVID-19. The CDR3 runs from the conserved cysteine through the conserved F or W. Fields, in order: V gene, CDR3 length, CDR3 protein.

>TRBV2|17
CASTYLSDSVNGQPQHF
>TRBV3-1/TRBV3-2|15
CASSPGTASGNTIYF
>TRBV18|15
CASSPARDRADGYTF
>TRBV7-2|15
CASRLLAGAYNEQFF
>TRBV4-3|14
CASSLRTGREKLFF
>TRBV3-1/TRBV3-2|18
CASSPWGVLRGSKNEQFF
>TRBV24-1|20
CATSDCLLGRKEYSNQPQHF
>TRBV3-1/TRBV3-2|13
CASSQARNTEAFF
>TRBV28|16
CASSPLGGLVRIAQYF
>TRBV7-2|15
CASSPRVSSYNEQFF
>TRBV25-1|16
CASRQASSGEGNTIYF
>TRBV12-3/TRBV12-4|13
CASNTGGNQPQHF
>TRBV19|15
CASSPSGHLISGYTF
>TRBV3-1/TRBV3-2|16
CASSQDRWAGAETQYF
>TRBV29-1|16
CSVAPDRQISYNEQFF
>TRBV9|17
CASSVDTDSGGEETQYF
>TRBV27|19
CASRSRDRGATFYNSPLHF
>TRBV19|14
CASSTQGARQPQHF
>TRBV9|13
CASSPGTKNEQFF
>TRBV27|14
CASSLSTGAYEQYF
>TRBV5-1|15
CASSPGRAGAYEQYF
>TRBV12-3/TRBV12-4|12
CASSPTSNEQFF
>TRBV18|14
CASSLEGQTYGYTF
>TRBV5-1|15
CASRAGQGFSYEQYF
>TRBV7-6|15
CASSLEFQYNSPLHF
>TRBV7-2|17
CASSLSLPGPSTDTQYF
>TRBV6-1|12
CASSDRVYEQYF
>TRBV19|16
CASSIPGRGYNSPLHF
>TRBV29-1|12
CSGSGTGGGYTF
>TRBV10-3|13
CAIGTSDTDTQYF
>TRBV6-6|16
CASSPQTGFGDTEAFF
>TRBV5-6|14
CASSQLLFTDTQYF
>TRBV7-9|16
CASSFRTGAGNTEAFF
>TRBV7-9|14
CASSSTGGGETQYF
>TRBV5-6|16
CASSQSSRGLGDTQYF
>TRBV4-2|15
CASSQTSGSMDEQFF
>TRBV10-3|14
CAISGDRRGEKLFF
>TRBV27|15
CASSLGTGGITEAFF
>TRBV7-9|14
CASSDGDRHYEQYF
>TRBV3-1/TRBV3-2|14
CASSHLGRPDEQYF
>TRBV27|15
CASRSGTGSYNEQFF
>TRBV7-2|17
CASSLSAGTGIKNTQYF
>TRBV7-2|13
CASSYTRTGELFF
>TRBV20-1|13
CSASGGESTEAFF